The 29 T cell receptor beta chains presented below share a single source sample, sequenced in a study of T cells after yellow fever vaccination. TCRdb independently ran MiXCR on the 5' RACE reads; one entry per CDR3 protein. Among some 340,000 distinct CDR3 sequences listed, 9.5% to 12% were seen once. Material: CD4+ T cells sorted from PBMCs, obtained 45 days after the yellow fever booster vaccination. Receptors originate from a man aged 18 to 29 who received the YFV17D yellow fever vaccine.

CDR3 residues: CASSSFDRAKETQYF. Here the CDR3 DNA reads TGTGCCAGCAGCTCCTTCGACAGGGCAAAAGAGACCCAGTACTTC. The chain carries TRBV7-9 and TRBJ2-5; TRBD1 matches 7 bases. The V and J ends lost 4 bases and 3 bases, in that order; junction bases with no gene match: 8. The CDR3 spans 15 residues. In germline, CDR1 is SEHNR, CDR2 FQNEAQ (reference sequence).

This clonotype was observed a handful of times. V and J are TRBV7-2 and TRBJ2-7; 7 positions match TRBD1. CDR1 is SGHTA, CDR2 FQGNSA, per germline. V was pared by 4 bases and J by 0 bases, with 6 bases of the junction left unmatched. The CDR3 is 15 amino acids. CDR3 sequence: CASSSRDRYSYEQYF. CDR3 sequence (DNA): TGTGCCAGCAGCTCCCGGGACAGATACTCCTACGAGCAGTACTTC. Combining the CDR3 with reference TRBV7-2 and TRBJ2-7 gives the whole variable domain GAGVSQSPSNKVTEKGKDVELRCDPISGHTALYWYRQSLGQGLEFLIYFQGNSAPDKSGLPSDRFSAERTGGSVSTLTIQRTQQEDSAVYLCASSSRDRYSYEQYFGPGTRLTVT.

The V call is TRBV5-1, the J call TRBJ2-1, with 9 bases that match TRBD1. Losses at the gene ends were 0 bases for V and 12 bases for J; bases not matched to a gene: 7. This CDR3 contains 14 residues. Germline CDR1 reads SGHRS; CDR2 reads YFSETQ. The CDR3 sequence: CASSLAGQGVGQFF. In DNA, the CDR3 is TGCGCCAGCAGCTTGGCGGGACAGGGCGTTGGGCAGTTCTTC.

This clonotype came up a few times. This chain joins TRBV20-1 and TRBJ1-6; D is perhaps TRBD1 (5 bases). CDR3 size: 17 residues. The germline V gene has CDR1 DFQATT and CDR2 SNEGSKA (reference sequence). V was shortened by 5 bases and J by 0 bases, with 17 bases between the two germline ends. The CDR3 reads CSARTAGRGSYNSPLHF. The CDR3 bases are TGCAGTGCTCGCACAGCGGGTAGGGGCTCCTATAATTCACCCCTCCACTTT.

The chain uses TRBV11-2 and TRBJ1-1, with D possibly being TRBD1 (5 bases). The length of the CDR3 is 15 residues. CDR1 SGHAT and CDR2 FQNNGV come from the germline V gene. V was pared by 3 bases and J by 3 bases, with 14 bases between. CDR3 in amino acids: CASSLRRRGDTEAFF. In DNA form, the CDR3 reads TGTGCCAGCAGCTTGAGGAGACGAGGGGACACTGAAGCTTTCTTT.

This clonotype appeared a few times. For the CDR3, the DNA is TGTGCCACCAGCAGAGGTCTATCGGACTACGAGCAGTACGTC. As protein: CATSRGLSDYEQYV. The V call is TRBV15, the J call TRBJ2-7; D is unclear. Per the germline V gene, CDR1 is LNHNV and CDR2 is YYDKDF (reference sequence). V was cut by 1 base and J by 3 bases, with 10 bases left in between. The length of the CDR3 is 14 residues.

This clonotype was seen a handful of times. CDR3 sequence (DNA): TGTGCCAGTAATCAGGGTACAGTCAATGAGCAGTTCTTC. Its protein is CASNQGTVNEQFF. V is TRBV19 and J is TRBJ2-1; maybe TRBD1 (5 bases). CDR1 LNHDA and CDR2 SQIVND come from the germline V gene (reference sequence). The CDR3 length is 13 residues. Trimming left V 7 bases short and J 6 bases short, with 13 bases between. Full variable domain (missing parts from reference TRBV19 and TRBJ2-1): DGGITQSPKYLFRKEGQNVTLSCEQNLNHDAMYWYRQDPGQGLRLIYYSQIVNDFQKGDIAEGYSVSREKKESFPLTVTSAQKNPTAFYLCASNQGTVNEQFFGPGTRLTVL.

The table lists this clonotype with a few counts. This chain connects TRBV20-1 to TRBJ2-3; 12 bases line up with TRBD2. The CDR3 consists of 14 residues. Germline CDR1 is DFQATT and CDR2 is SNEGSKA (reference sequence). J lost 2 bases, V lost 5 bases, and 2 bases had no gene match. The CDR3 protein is CSAGLAGNTDTQYF. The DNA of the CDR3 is TGCAGTGCTGGACTAGCGGGGAACACAGATACGCAGTATTTT.

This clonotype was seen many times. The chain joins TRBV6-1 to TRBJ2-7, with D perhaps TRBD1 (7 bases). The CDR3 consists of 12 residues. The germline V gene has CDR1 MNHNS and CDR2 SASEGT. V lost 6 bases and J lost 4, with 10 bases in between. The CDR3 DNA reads TGTGCCAGCAGCGCGGGACAGTACGAGCAGTACTTC. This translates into CASSAGQYEQYF.

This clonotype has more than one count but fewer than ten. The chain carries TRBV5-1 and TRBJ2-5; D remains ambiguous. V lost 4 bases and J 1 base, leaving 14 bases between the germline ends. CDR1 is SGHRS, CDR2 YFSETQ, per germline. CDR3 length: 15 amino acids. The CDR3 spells CASSPGHGSQETQYF. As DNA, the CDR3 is TGCGCCAGCAGCCCCGGCCATGGCAGCCAAGAGACCCAGTACTTC.

Here the CDR3 reads CASKRTETSTDTQYF. The CDR3 DNA is TGTGCCAGCAAAAGGACAGAGACTAGCACAGATACGCAGTATTTT. J is TRBJ2-3 and V is TRBV6-2 or TRBV6-3; D is possibly TRBD1 (6 bases). This CDR3 is built from 15 residues. CDR1 and CDR2 from the germline V gene are MNHEY and SVGEGT. Trimming removed 7 bases at V and 0 bases at J, with 14 bases between.

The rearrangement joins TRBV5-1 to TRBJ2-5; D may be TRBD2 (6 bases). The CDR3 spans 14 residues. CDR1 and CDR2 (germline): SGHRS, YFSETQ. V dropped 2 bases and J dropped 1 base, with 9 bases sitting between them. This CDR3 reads CASSFRGTQETQYF. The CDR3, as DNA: TGCGCCAGCAGCTTTCGGGGGACCCAAGAGACCCAGTACTTC.

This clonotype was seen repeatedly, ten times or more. CDR3 residues: CASSSGTPTYNEQFF. The CDR3 bases are TGCGCCAGCAGCTCCGGGACACCCACTTACAATGAGCAGTTCTTC. The chain uses TRBV5-1 and TRBJ2-1; D may be TRBD1 (6 bases). Trimming cost V 3 bases and J 4 bases, with 14 bases left between them. CDR1 is SGHRS, CDR2 YFSETQ, per germline. This CDR3 is 15 amino acids long.

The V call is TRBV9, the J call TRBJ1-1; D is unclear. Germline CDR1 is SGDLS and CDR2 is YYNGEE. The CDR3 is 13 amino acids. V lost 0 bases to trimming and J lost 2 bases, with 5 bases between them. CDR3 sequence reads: CASSVATNTEAFF. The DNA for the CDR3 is TGTGCCAGCAGCGTAGCGACAAACACTGAAGCTTTCTTT. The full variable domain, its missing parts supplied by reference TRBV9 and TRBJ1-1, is DSGVTQTPKHLITATGQRVTLRCSPRSGDLSVYWYQQSLDQGLQFLIQYYNGEERAKGNILERFSAQQFPDLHSELNLSSLELGDSALYFCASSVATNTEAFFGQGTRLTVV.

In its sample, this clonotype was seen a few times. The CDR3 coding sequence is TGTGCCAGCAGCTGGGGACTCTCTACAGATACGCAGTATTTT. This encodes CASSWGLSTDTQYF. The chain joins TRBV7-3 to TRBJ2-3; weak D call: TRBD2 (6 bases). Between the trimmed V and J ends, which lost 4 bases and 3 bases, there was a span of 11 bases. The CDR3 spans 14 residues. The germline gives CDR1 SGHTA, CDR2 FQGTGA.

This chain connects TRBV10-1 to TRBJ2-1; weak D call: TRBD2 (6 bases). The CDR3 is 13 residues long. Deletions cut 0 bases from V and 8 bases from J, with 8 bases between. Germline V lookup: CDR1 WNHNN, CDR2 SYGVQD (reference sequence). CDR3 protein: CASSESGGDEQFF. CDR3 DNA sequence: TGCGCCAGCAGTGAGTCGGGGGGTGATGAGCAGTTCTTC.

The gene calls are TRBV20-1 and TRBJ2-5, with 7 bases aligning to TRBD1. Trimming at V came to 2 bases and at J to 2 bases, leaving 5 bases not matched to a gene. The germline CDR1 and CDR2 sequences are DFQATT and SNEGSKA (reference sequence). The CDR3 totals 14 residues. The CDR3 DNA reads TGCAGTGCTAGAAGGGGGCCGGAGCAAGAGACCCAGTACTTC. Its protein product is CSARRGPEQETQYF.

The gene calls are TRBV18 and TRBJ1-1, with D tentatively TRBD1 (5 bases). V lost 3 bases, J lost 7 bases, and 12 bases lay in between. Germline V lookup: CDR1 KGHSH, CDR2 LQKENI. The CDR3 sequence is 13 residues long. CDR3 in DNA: TGTGCCAGCTCACCGGGGGAAAAAGGTGAAGCTTTCTTT. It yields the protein CASSPGEKGEAFF.

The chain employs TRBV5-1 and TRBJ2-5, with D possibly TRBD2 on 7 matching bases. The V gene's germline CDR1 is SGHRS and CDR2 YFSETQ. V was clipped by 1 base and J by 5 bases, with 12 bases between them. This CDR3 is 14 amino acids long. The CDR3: CASSLPGGVETQYF. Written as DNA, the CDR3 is TGCGCCAGCAGCTTGCCGGGGGGCGTGGAGACCCAGTACTTC.

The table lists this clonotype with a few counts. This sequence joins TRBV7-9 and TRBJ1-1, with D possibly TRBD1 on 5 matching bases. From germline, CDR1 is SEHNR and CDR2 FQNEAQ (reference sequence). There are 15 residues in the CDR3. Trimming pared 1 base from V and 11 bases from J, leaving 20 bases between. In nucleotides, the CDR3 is TGTGCCAGCAGCTTAGGCGACAGAGAGACCCTTGAGGCTTTCTTT. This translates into CASSLGDRETLEAFF.

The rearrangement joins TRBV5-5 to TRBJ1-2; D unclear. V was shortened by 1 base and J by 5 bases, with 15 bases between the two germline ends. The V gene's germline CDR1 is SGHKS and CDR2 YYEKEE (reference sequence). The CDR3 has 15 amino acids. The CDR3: CASSLSQEQLYGYTF. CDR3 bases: TGTGCCAGCAGCTTGTCGCAGGAGCAACTTTATGGCTACACCTTC.

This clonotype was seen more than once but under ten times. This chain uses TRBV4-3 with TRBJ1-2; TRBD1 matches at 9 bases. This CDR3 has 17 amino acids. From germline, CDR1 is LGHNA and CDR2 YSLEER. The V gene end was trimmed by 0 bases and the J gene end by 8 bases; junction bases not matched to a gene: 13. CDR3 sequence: CASSQDPGQGTSGGYTF. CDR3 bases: TGCGCCAGCAGCCAAGATCCGGGACAGGGAACCTCGGGGGGCTACACCTTC.

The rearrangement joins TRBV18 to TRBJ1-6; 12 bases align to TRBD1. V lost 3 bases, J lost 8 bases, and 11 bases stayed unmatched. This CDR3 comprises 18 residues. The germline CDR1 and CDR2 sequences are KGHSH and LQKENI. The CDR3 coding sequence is TGTGCCAGCTCACCCCTAGCCGGGACAGGGGGCTTGGATTCACCCCTCCACTTT. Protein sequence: CASSPLAGTGGLDSPLHF.

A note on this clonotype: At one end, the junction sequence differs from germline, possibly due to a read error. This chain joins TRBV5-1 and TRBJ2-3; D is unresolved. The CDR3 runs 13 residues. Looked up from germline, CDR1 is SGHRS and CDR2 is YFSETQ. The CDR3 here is CASGFAGEDTQYF. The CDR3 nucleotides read TGCGCCAGCGGCTTTGCTGGCGAGGATACGCAGTATTTT.

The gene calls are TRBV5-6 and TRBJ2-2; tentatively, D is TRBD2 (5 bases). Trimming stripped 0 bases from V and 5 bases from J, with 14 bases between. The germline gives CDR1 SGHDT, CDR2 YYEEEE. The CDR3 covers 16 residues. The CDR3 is CASSLERSRRTGELFF. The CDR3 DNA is TGTGCCAGCAGCTTGGAGCGGTCCCGTAGGACCGGGGAGCTGTTTTTT.

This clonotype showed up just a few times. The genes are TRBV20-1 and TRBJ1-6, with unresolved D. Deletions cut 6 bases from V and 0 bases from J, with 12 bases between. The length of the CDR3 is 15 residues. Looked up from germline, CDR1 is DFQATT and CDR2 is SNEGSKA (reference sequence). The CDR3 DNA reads TGCAGTGCGAGGTCCCAGAGCTCCTATAATTCACCCCTCCACTTT. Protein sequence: CSARSQSSYNSPLHF.

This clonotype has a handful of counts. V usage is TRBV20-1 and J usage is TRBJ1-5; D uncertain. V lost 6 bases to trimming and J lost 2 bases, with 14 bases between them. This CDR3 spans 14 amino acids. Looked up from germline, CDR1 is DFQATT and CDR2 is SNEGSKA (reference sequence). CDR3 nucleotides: TGCAGTGCCTCGCCTGGGCGGCGCAATCAGCCCCAGCATTTT. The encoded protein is CSASPGRRNQPQHF.

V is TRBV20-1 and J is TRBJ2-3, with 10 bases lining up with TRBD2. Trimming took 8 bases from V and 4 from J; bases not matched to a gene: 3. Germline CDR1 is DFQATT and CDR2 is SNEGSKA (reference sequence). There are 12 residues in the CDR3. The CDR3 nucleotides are TGCAGTAAGCGGGGGGGGGCAGATACGCAGTATTTT. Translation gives CSKRGGADTQYF.

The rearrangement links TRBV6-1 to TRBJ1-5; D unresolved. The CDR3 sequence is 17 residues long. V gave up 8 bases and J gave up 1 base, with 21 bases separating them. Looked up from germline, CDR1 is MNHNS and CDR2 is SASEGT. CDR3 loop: CASLEVPEAVSNQPQHF. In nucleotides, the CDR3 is TGTGCCAGCCTTGAGGTGCCGGAGGCAGTGAGCAATCAGCCCCAGCATTTT.